The 8 T cell receptor beta chains presented below share a single source sample, sequenced in a study of blood T cells in healthy people across ages. Together with a sample-barcoded 5' primer, a J-beta primer mix was included in a second PCR lasting roughly 6 to 12 cycles. TCRdb reanalysed the 5' RACE reads using MiXCR and keeps one entry per CDR3 protein. The sample includes about 780,000 distinct CDR3 sequences, about 46% of them seen just once. Sequencing was carried out using blood. These receptors were collected from an elderly man in good health.

This chain connects TRBV7-6 to TRBJ2-5; D may be TRBD1 (5 bases). The ends were cut back, 5 bases at V and 0 bases at J, with 16 bases in the middle. The CDR3 is 16 amino acids. Germline lookup yields CDR1 SGHVS and CDR2 FNYEAQ. This CDR3 is CASSKTRALYQETQYF. CDR3 nucleotides: TGTGCCAGCAGCAAGACCAGGGCCCTGTACCAAGAGACCCAGTACTTC.

This chain links TRBV5-1 with TRBJ2-5; D may be TRBD2 (5 bases). Germline values: CDR1 SGHRS, CDR2 YFSETQ. CDR3 size: 14 residues. Trimming took off 0 bases at V and 5 bases at J, with 11 bases between the two ends. The CDR3 region has the DNA TGCGCCAGCAGCTTGGAGGCTAGCTTGGAGACCCAGTACTTC. Amino acid sequence: CASSLEASLETQYF.

This chain uses TRBV7-2 with TRBJ2-7, with D perhaps matching TRBD2 (7 bases). The CDR3 length is 17 residues. From germline, CDR1 is SGHTA and CDR2 FQGNSA. V lost 5 bases and J lost 2, with 22 bases in between. Here the CDR3 reads CASSMPRWEGHPYEQYF. The DNA for the CDR3 is TGTGCCAGCAGCATGCCCCGATGGGAGGGACACCCCTACGAGCAGTACTTC. The full variable domain, rest sourced from reference TRBV7-2 and TRBJ2-7, is GAGVSQSPSNKVTEKGKDVELRCDPISGHTALYWYRQSLGQGLEFLIYFQGNSAPDKSGLPSDRFSAERTGGSVSTLTIQRTQQEDSAVYLCASSMPRWEGHPYEQYFGPGTRLTVT.

This clonotype has more than one count but fewer than ten. CDR3 in DNA: TGTGCCAGCAGCTTAGGCATTCCGGCTAGCGGGAGAGAGACCCAGTACTTC. Translation gives CASSLGIPASGRETQYF. The chain has TRBV7-2 and TRBJ2-5; 10 bases line up with TRBD2. CDR1 is SGHTA, CDR2 FQGNSA, per germline. CDR3 length: 17 residues. Germline trimming cut 1 base from V and 4 bases from J; bases unmatched to any gene: 9.

The J gene is TRBJ1-4, the V gene TRBV20-1; D uncertain. CDR3 length: 14 amino acids. Germline lookup yields CDR1 DFQATT and CDR2 SNEGSKA (reference sequence). The V and J ends lost 0 bases and 8 bases respectively, with 13 bases between them. CDR3 nucleotide sequence: TGCAGTGCTAGAGATTCGGAGGGAAGGGAAAAACTGTTTTTT. It yields the protein CSARDSEGREKLFF.

V gene TRBV5-6 combines with J gene TRBJ1-1; possibly TRBD1 for D (6 bases). The CDR3 loop spans 14 amino acids. V was trimmed by 2 bases and J by 5 bases, leaving 13 bases between them. CDR1 and CDR2 (germline): SGHDT, YYEEEE. The CDR3 DNA reads as TGTGCCAGCAGCTTTCAGGGGCGCAGGACTGAAGCTTTCTTT. Protein: CASSFQGRRTEAFF.

The chain links TRBV5-1 to TRBJ2-7; 12 nucleotides match TRBD2. The CDR3 spans 16 residues. Germline assignment: CDR1 SGHRS and CDR2 YFSETQ. J lost 8 bases, V lost 0 bases, and 9 bases had no gene match. The CDR3 sequence: CASSLEVGTSGPKQYF. In DNA form, the CDR3 reads TGCGCCAGCAGCTTGGAGGTGGGGACTAGCGGGCCCAAGCAGTACTTC.

The V call is TRBV27, the J call TRBJ2-7, with D perhaps TRBD2 (5 bases). V gave up 8 bases and J gave up 4 bases, with 15 bases separating them. This CDR3 is 13 amino acids long. CDR1 MNHEY and CDR2 SMNVEV come from the germline V gene (reference sequence). CDR3 in DNA: TGTGCCAGCTCCGGGCTCCCGGGGTACGAGCAGTACTTC. Amino acids: CASSGLPGYEQYF.